Presented here are 11 T cell receptor beta chains from one specimen sequenced in a study of PD-L1 blockade in urothelial cancer. Produced via immunoSEQ multiplex PCR; TCRdb's table is partial and in-frame only. Of 37,000 or so clones listed, over 65% were seen once; the top ten hold around 20%. The material was PBMCs, obtained around atezolizumab (anti-PD-L1) treatment. The source of these receptors is a man aged 55 to 70 with urothelial cancer.

The rearrangement joins TRBV19 to TRBJ2-7, with 7 bases aligning to TRBD2. The CDR3 spans 15 residues. V shed 5 bases and J 4 bases; nucleotides not matched to a gene: 11. CDR1 LNHDA and CDR2 SQIVND come from the germline V gene (reference sequence). CDR3 amino acids: CASSPRGGADYEQYF. The CDR3 nucleotides read TGTGCCAGTAGTCCCCGGGGAGGGGCCGATTACGAGCAGTACTTC.

V is TRBV18 and J is TRBJ1-1; no definite D call. The ends were cut back, 2 bases at V and 4 bases at J, with 14 bases in the middle. The CDR3 has 15 residues. Germline CDR1 KGHSH, CDR2 LQKENI. CDR3 sequence reads: CASSPRGETGTEAFF. The CDR3 DNA reads TGTGCCAGCTCACCAAGAGGCGAGACGGGCACTGAAGCTTTCTTT.

The rearrangement links TRBV15 to TRBJ2-1, with D perhaps TRBD1 (6 bases). V dropped 4 bases and J dropped 5 bases, with 9 bases sitting between them. Germline CDR1 LNHNV, CDR2 YYDKDF (reference sequence). The CDR3 has 13 amino acids. The CDR3 coding sequence is TGTGCCACCAGCATTCAGGGGAACAATGAGCAGTTCTTC. It encodes CATSIQGNNEQFF.

The V and J genes are TRBV2 and TRBJ2-5, with 8 bases that match TRBD2. CDR3 length: 19 residues. Germline loops: CDR1 SNHLY, CDR2 FYNNEI. V gave up 2 bases and J gave up 1 base; unmatched junction bases: 15. The CDR3: CASSELPGGPEYGQETQYF. For the CDR3, the DNA is TGTGCCAGCAGTGAATTACCGGGGGGGCCGGAGTATGGCCAAGAGACCCAGTACTTC. The whole variable domain, filled in from reference TRBV2 and TRBJ2-5, reads EPEVTQTPSHQVTQMGQEVILRCVPISNHLYFYWYRQILGQKVEFLVSFYNNEISEKSEIFDDQFSVERPDGSNFTLKIRSTKLEDSAMYFCASSELPGGPEYGQETQYFGPGTRLLVL.

The chain couples TRBV4-1 to TRBJ2-7, with TRBD2 matching 8 bases. V shed 1 base, J shed 2 bases, and the junction held 13 bases outside the gene matches. Germline values: CDR1 MGHRA, CDR2 YSYEKL. The CDR3 is made up of 18 amino acids. Written as DNA, the CDR3 is TGCGCCAGCAGCCAAGCGACCCGCGGTAGCGGGGACCCCTACGAGCAGTACTTC. This codes for CASSQATRGSGDPYEQYF.

V is TRBV7-6 and J is TRBJ2-1; 7 bases agree with TRBD1. The V gene's germline CDR1 is SGHVS and CDR2 FNYEAQ. V dropped 3 bases and J dropped 5; count of bases not matched to a gene: 4. CDR3 length equals 14 residues. The CDR3 region is CASSFRGSHNEQFF. The CDR3 DNA sequence: TGTGCCAGCAGCTTCAGGGGGTCCCACAATGAGCAGTTCTTC.

J is TRBJ1-2 and V is TRBV6-1, with D perhaps TRBD1 (5 bases). The CDR3 is 13 residues long. Germline V gene data show CDR1 as MNHNS and CDR2 as SASEGT. Trimming shortened V by 6 bases and J by 2 bases, and 10 bases separated the two germline ends. CDR3 residues: CASRDSVNYGYTF. CDR3 sequence (DNA): TGTGCCAGCAGAGACAGCGTGAACTATGGCTACACCTTC.

The chain links TRBV11-2 to TRBJ2-2, with D possibly being TRBD1 (5 bases). The germline V gene has CDR1 SGHAT and CDR2 FQNNGV. This CDR3 has 11 residues. V lost 2 bases and J lost 12, with 7 bases in between. CDR3 sequence: CASSLPGKLFF. Here the CDR3 DNA reads TGTGCCAGCAGCTTACCAGGGAAGCTGTTTTTT. The entire variable domain, with the rest obtained from reference TRBV11-2 and TRBJ2-2, is as follows: EAGVAQSPRYKIIEKRQSVAFWCNPISGHATLYWYQQILGQGPKLLIQFQNNGVVDDSQLPKDRFSAERLKGVDSTLKIQPAKLEDSAVYLCASSLPGKLFFGEGSRLTVL.

The genes are TRBV30 and TRBJ2-3, with TRBD1 matching over 7 bases. CDR3 length: 11 amino acids. From germline, CDR1 is GTSNPN and CDR2 SVGIG (reference sequence). J was trimmed by 8 bases and V by 8 bases; bases with no gene match: 7. DNA for the CDR3: TGTGCCGGGACAGTCCAGGGTACGCAGTATTTT. Its protein is CAGTVQGTQYF.

The chain joins TRBV18 to TRBJ2-5, with TRBD2 identical over 10 bases. Per the germline V gene, CDR1 is KGHSH and CDR2 is LQKENI. The junction had 9 bases not matched to a gene; V was cut back by 6 bases and J by 2 bases. The CDR3 contains 16 residues. As DNA, the CDR3 is TGTGCCAGCTCCGATGTGATACTAGCGGGGCAAGAGACCCAGTACTTC. Protein: CASSDVILAGQETQYF.

The CDR3 coding sequence is TGCGCCAGCAGCGACCCACGCGGGGGTCGAAAACTGTTTTTT. This translates into CASSDPRGGRKLFF. The rearrangement uses TRBV5-1 and TRBJ1-4; the D gene is possibly TRBD1 (5 bases). Germline CDR1 SGHRS, CDR2 YFSETQ. This CDR3 has 14 residues. Trimming left V 4 bases short and J 10 bases short, with 17 bases between. Full variable domain (missing parts from reference TRBV5-1 and TRBJ1-4): KAGVTQTPRYLIKTRGQQVTLSCSPISGHRSVSWYQQTPGQGLQFLFEYFSETQRNKGNFPGRFSGRQFSNSRSEMNVSTLELGDSALYLCASSDPRGGRKLFFGSGTQLSVL.